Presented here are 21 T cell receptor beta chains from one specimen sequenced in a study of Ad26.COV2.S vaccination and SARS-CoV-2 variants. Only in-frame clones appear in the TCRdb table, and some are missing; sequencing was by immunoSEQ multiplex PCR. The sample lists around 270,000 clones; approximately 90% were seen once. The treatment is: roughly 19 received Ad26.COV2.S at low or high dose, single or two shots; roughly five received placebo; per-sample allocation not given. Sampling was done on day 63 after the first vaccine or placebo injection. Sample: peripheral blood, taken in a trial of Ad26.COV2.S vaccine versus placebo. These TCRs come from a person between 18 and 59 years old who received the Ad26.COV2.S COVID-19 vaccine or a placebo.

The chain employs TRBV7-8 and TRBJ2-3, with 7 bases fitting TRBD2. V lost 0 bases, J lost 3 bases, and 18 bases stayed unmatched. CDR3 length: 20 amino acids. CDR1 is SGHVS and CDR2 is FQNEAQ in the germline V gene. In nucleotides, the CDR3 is TGTGCCAGCAGCTTAGCAATGTACGGAGGGAGGGCCTTTAGAACAGATACGCAGTATTTT. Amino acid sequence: CASSLAMYGGRAFRTDTQYF.

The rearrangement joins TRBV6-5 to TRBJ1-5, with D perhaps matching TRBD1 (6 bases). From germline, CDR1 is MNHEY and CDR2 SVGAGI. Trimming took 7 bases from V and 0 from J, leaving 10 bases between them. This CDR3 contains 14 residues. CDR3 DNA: TGTGCCAGCAAAAGGGACAATAGCAATCAGCCCCAGCATTTT. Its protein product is CASKRDNSNQPQHF.

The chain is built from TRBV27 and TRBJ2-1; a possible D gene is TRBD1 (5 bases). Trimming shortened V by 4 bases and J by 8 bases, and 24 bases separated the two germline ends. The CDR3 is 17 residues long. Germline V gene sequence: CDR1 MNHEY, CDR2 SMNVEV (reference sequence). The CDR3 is CASSSLLGRAWFDEQFF. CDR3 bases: TGTGCCAGCAGTTCGCTTTTGGGGCGAGCATGGTTCGATGAGCAGTTCTTC.

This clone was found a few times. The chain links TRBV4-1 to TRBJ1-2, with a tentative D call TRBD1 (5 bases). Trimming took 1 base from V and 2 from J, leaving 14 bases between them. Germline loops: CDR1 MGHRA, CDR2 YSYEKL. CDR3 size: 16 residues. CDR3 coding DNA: TGCGCCAGCAGCCAAGTTGGGCTGGGACGCAACTATGGCTACACCTTC. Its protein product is CASSQVGLGRNYGYTF.

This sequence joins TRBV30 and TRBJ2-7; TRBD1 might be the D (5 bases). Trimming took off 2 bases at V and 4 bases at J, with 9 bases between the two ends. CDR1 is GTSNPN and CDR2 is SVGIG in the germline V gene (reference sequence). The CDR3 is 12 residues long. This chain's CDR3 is CAWSRTTYEQYF. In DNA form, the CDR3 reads TGTGCCTGGAGTAGGACAACATACGAGCAGTACTTC. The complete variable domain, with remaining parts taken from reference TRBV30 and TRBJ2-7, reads SQTIHQWPATLVQPVGSPLSLECTVEGTSNPNLYWYRQAAGRGLQLLFYSVGIGQISSEVPQNLSASRPQDRQFILSSKKLLLSDSGFYLCAWSRTTYEQYFGPGTRLTVT.

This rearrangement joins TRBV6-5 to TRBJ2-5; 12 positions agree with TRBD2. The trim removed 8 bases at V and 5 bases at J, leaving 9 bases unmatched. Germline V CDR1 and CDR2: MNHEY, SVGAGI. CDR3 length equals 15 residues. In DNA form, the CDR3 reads TGTGCCAGCGGGCCGGGACTAGCGGGCGTGGAGACCCAGTACTTC. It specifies CASGPGLAGVETQYF.

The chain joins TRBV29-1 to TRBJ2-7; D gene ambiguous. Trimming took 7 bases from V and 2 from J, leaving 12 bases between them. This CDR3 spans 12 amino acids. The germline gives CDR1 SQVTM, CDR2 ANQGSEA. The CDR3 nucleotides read TGCAGCGCCGGTCCACTCCCCTACGAGCAGTACTTC. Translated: CSAGPLPYEQYF.

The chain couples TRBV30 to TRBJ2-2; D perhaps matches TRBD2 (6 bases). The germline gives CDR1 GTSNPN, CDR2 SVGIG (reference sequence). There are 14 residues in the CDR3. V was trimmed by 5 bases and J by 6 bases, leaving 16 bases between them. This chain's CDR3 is CAWDRAGTAGELFF. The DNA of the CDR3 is TGTGCCTGGGATCGAGCGGGCACAGCCGGGGAGCTGTTTTTT.

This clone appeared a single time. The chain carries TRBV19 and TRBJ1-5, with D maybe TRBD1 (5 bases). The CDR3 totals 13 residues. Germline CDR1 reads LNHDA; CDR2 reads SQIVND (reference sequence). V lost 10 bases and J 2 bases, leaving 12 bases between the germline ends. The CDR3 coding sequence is TGTGCCACCCCGGGGGGGGGCAATCAGCCCCAGCATTTT. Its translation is CATPGGGNQPQHF.

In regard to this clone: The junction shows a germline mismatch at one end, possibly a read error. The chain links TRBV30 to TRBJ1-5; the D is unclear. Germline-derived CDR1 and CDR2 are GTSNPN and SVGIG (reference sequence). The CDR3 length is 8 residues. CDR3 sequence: CAWSPRDF. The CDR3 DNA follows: TGTGCCTGGAGTCCCCGGGATTTT.

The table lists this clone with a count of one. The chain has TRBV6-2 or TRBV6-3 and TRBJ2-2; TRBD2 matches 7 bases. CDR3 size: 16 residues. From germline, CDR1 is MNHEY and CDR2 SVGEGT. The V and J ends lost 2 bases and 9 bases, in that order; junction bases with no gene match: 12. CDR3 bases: TGTGCCAGCAGTTACATAAGCGGGGCCCCTCTTAGGGAGCTGTTTTTT. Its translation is CASSYISGAPLRELFF.

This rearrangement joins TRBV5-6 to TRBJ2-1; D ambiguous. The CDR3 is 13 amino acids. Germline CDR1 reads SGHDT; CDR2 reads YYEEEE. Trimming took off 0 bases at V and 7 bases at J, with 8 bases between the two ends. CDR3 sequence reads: CASSLGTLNEQFF. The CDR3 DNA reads TGTGCCAGCAGCTTGGGGACCCTGAATGAGCAGTTCTTC.

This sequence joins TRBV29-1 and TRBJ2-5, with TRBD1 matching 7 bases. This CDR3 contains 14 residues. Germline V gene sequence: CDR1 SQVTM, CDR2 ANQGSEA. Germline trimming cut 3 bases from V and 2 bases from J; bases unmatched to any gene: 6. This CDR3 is CSVDGTVGQETQYF. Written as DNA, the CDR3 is TGCAGCGTTGATGGGACAGTGGGACAAGAGACCCAGTACTTC. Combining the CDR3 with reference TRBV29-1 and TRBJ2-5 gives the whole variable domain SAVISQKPSRDICQRGTSLTIQCQVDSQVTMMFWYRQQPGQSLTLIATANQGSEATYESGFVIDKFPISRPNLTFSTLTVSNMSPEDSSIYLCSVDGTVGQETQYFGPGTRLLVL.

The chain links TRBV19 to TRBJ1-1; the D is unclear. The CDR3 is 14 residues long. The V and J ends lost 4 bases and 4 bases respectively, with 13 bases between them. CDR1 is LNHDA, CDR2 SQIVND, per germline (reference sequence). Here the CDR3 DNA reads TGTGCCAGTAGTAGCCCCGTTGAGAGCACTGAAGCTTTCTTT. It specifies CASSSPVESTEAFF. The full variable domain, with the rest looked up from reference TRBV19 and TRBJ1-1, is DGGITQSPKYLFRKEGQNVTLSCEQNLNHDAMYWYRQDPGQGLRLIYYSQIVNDFQKGDIAEGYSVSREKKESFPLTVTSAQKNPTAFYLCASSSPVESTEAFFGQGTRLTVV.

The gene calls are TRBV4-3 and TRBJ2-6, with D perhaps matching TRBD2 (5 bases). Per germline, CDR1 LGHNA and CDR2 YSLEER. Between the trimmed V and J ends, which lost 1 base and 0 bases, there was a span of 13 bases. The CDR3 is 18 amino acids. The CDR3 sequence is CASSQGRGKLSGANVLTF. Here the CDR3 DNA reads TGCGCCAGCAGCCAAGGTCGGGGAAAGCTCTCTGGGGCCAACGTCCTGACTTTC.

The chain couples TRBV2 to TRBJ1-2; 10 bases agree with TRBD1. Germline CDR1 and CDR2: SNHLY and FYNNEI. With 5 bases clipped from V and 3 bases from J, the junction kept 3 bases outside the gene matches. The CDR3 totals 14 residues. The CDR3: CASSWDRGDYGYTF. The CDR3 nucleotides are TGTGCCAGCAGTTGGGACAGGGGTGACTATGGCTACACCTTC.

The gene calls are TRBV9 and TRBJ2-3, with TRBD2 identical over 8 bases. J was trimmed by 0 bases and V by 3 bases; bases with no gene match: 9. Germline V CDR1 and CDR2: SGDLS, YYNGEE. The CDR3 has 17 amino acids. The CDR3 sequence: CASSAFSGTHSTDTQYF. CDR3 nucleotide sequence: TGTGCCAGCAGCGCGTTTAGCGGGACCCACAGCACAGATACGCAGTATTTT.

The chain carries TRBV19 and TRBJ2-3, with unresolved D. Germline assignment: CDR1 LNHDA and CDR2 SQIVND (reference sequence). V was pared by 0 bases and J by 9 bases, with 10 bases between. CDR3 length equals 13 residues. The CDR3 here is CASSIDPKGTQYF. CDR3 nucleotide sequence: TGTGCCAGTAGTATAGACCCGAAGGGAACGCAGTATTTT. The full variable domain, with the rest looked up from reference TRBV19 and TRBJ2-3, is DGGITQSPKYLFRKEGQNVTLSCEQNLNHDAMYWYRQDPGQGLRLIYYSQIVNDFQKGDIAEGYSVSREKKESFPLTVTSAQKNPTAFYLCASSIDPKGTQYFGPGTRLTVL.

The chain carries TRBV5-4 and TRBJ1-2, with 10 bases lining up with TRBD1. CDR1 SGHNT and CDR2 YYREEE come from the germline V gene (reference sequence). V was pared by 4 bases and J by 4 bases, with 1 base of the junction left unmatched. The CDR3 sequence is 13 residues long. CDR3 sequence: CASSRTGGYGYTF. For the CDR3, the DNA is TGTGCCAGCAGCCGGACAGGGGGCTATGGCTACACCTTC.

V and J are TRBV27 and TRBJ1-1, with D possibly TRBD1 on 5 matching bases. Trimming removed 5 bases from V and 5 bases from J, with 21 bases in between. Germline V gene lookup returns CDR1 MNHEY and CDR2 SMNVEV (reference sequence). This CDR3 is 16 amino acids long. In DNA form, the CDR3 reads TGTGCCAGCAGTCCTCTCCGCGGGGGGAGATGGACTGAAGCTTTCTTT. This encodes CASSPLRGGRWTEAFF.

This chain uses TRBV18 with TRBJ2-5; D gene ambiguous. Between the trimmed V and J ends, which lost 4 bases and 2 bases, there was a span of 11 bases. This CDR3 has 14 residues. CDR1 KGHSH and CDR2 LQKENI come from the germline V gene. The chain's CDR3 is CASSRGLPQETQYF. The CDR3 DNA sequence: TGTGCCAGCTCACGAGGCCTCCCTCAAGAGACCCAGTACTTC. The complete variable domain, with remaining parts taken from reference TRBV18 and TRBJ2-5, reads NAGVMQNPRHLVRRRGQEARLRCSPMKGHSHVYWYRQLPEEGLKFMVYLQKENIIDESGMPKERFSAEFPKEGPSILRIQQVVRGDSAAYFCASSRGLPQETQYFGPGTRLLVL.